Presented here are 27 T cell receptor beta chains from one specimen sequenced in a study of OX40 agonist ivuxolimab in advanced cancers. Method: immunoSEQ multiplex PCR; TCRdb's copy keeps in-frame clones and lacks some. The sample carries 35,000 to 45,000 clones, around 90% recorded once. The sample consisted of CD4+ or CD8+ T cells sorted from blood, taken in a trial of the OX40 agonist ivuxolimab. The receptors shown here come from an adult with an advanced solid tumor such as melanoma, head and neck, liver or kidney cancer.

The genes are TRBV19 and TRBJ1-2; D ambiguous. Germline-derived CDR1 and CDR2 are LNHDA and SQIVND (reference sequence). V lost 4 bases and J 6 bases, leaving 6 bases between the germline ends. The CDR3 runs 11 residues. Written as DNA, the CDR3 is TGTGCCAGTAGTACCGGGAATGGCTACACCTTC. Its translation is CASSTGNGYTF.

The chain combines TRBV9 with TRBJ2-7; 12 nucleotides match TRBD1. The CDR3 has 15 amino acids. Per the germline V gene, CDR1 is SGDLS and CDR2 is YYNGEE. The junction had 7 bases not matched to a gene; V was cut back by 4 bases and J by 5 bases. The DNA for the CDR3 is TGTGCCAGCAGCTTGGGGACAGGGGGCCACGACGAGCAGTACTTC. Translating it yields CASSLGTGGHDEQYF.

The chain's CDR3 is CASSSRAGGTEAFF. The CDR3 bases are TGTGCCAGCAGCTCCCGAGCCGGGGGCACTGAAGCTTTCTTT. The chain links TRBV27 to TRBJ1-1; D possibly corresponds to TRBD1 (5 bases). The germline V gene has CDR1 MNHEY and CDR2 SMNVEV (reference sequence). Trimming pared 6 bases from V and 4 bases from J, leaving 15 bases between. This CDR3 contains 14 residues.

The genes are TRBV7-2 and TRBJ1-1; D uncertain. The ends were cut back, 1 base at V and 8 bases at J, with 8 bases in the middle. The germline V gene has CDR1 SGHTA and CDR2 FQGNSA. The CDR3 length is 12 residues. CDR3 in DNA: TGTGCCAGCAGCTTAGTAGACAACGAAGCTTTCTTT. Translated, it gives CASSLVDNEAFF.

The CDR3 loop is CASSLGQGGLSYEQYF. The CDR3 DNA is TGTGCCAGCAGCTTGGGACAGGGAGGGTTATCCTACGAGCAGTACTTC. The chain uses TRBV5-6 and TRBJ2-7; D possibly uses TRBD1 or TRBD2 (7 bases each). The germline V and J ends were trimmed by 0 bases and 1 base, with 14 bases remaining between them. In germline, CDR1 is SGHDT, CDR2 YYEEEE. This CDR3 region has 16 residues.

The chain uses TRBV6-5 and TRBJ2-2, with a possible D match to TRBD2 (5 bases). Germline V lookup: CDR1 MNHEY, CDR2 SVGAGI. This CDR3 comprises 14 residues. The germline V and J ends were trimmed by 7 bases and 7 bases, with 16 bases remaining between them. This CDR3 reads CASNREVVNGELFF. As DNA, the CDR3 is TGTGCCAGCAACCGGGAAGTTGTCAACGGGGAGCTGTTTTTT.

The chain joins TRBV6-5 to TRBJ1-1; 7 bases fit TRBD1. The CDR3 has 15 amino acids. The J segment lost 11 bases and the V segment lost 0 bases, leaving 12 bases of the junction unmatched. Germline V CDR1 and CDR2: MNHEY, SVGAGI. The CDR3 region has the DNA TGTGCCAGCAGTTACTCAGGGTCGGCCAGGGGGGACGCTTTCTTT. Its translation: CASSYSGSARGDAFF.

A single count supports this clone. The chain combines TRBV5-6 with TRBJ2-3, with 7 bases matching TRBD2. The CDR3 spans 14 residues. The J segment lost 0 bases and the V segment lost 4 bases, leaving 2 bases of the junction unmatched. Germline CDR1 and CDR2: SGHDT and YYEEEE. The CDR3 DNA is TGTGCCAGCAGCCTTAGCGGGAGCACAGATACGCAGTATTTT. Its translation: CASSLSGSTDTQYF.

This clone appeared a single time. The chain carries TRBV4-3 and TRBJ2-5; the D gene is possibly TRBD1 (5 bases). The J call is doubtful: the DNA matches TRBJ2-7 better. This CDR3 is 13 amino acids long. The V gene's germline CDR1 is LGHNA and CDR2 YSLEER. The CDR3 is CASSQDRAHEQYF. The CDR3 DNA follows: TGCGCCAGCAGCCAAGACAGGGCCCACGAGCAGTACTTC.

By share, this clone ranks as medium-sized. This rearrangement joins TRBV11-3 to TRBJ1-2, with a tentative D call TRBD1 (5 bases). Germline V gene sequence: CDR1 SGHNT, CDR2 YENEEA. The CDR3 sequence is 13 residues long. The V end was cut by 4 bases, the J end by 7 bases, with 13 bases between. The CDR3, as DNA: TGTGCCAGCAGCTCCCGGGACGACGGTGGCTACACCTTC. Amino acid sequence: CASSSRDDGGYTF.

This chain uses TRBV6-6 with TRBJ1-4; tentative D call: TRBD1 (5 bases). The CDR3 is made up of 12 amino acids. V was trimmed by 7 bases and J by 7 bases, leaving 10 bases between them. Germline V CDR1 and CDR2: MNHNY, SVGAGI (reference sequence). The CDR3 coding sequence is TGTGCCAGCATGGGGGGAGGTGAAAAACTGTTTTTT. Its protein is CASMGGGEKLFF.

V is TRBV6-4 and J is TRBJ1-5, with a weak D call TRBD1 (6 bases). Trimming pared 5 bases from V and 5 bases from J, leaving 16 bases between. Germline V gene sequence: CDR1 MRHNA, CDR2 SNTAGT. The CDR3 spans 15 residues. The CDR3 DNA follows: TGTGCCAGCAGTTTAGGGGACATGGTGGATCAGCCCCAGCATTTT. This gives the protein CASSLGDMVDQPQHF.

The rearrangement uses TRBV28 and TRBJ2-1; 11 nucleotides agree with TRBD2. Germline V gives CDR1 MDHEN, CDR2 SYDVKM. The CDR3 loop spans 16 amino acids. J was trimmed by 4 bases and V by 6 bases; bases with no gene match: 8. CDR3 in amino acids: CASSAAGTSGYNEQFF. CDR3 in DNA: TGTGCCAGCAGCGCAGCCGGGACTAGCGGTTACAATGAGCAGTTCTTC. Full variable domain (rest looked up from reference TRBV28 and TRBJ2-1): DVKVTQSSRYLVKRTGEKVFLECVQDMDHENMFWYRQDPGLGLRLIYFSYDVKMKEKGDIPEGYSVSREKKERFSLILESASTNQTSMYLCASSAAGTSGYNEQFFGPGTRLTVL.

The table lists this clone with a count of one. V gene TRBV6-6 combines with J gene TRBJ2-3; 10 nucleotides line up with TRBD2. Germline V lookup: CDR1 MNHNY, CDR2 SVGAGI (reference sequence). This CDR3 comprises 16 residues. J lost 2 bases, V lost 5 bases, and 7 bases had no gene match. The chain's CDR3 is CASSTTGTSATDTQYF. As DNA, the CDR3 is TGTGCCAGCAGTACCACCGGGACTAGCGCCACAGATACGCAGTATTTT.

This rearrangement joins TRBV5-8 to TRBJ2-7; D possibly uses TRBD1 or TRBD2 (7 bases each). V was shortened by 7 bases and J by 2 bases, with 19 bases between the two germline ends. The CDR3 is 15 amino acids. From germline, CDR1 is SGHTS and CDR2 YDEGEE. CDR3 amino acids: CASLGGGVSTYEQYF. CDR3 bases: TGTGCCAGCCTGGGAGGGGGCGTCTCGACCTACGAGCAGTACTTC.

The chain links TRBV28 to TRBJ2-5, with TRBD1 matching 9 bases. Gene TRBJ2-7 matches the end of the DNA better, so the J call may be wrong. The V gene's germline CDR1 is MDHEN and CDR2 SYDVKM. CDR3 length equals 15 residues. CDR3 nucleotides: TGTGCCAGCAGTTACAGGGGACAGGGATACTACGAGCAGTACTTC. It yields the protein CASSYRGQGYYEQYF.

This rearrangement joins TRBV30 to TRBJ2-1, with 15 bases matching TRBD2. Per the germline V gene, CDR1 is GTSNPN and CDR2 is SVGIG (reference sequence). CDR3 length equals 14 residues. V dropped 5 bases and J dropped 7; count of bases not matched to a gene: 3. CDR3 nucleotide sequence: TGTGCCTGGTTAGGACTAGCGGGAGGGAATGAGCAGTTCTTC. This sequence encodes CAWLGLAGGNEQFF.

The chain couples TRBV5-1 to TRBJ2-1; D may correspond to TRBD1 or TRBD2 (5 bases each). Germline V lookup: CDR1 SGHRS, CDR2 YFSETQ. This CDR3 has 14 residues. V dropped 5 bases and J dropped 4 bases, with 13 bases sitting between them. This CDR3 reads CASSSGTLYNEQFF. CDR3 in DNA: TGCGCCAGCAGTTCCGGGACCTTATACAATGAGCAGTTCTTC.

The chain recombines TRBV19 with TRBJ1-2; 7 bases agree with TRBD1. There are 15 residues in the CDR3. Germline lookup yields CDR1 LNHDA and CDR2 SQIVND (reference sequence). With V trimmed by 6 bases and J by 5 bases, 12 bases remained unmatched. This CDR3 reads CASSLTSTGTYGYTF. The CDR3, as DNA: TGTGCCAGTAGCCTTACATCGACAGGGACTTATGGCTACACCTTC.

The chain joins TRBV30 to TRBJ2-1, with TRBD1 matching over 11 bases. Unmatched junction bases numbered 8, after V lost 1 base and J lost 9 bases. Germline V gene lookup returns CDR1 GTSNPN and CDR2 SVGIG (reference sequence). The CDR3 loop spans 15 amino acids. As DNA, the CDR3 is TGTGCCTGGAGTGCTACCGGGACAGGGGGAGGTGAGCAGTTCTTC. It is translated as CAWSATGTGGGEQFF.

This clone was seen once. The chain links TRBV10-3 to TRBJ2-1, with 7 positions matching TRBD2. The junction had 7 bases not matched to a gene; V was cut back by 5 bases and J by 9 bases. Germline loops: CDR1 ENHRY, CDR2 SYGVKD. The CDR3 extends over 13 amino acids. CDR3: CAISSSGTSEQFF. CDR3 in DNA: TGTGCCATCAGTTCGAGCGGGACGTCTGAGCAGTTCTTC.

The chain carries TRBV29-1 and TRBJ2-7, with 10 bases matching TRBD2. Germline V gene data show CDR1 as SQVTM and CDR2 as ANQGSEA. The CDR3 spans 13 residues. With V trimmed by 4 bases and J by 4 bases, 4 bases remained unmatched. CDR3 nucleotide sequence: TGCAGCGTTGGGACTAGCGGTGGGTACGAGCAGTACTTC. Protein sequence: CSVGTSGGYEQYF.

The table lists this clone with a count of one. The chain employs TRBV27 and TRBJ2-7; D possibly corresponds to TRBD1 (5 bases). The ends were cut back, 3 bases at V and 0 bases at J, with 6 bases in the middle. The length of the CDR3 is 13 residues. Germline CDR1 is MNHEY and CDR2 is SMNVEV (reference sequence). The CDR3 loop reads CASSFRGSYEQYF. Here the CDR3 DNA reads TGTGCCAGCAGTTTTAGGGGCTCCTACGAGCAGTACTTC.

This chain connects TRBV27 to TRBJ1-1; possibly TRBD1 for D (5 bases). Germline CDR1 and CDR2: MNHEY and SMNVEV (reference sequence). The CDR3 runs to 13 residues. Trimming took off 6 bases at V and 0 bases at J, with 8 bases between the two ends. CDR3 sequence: CASRGGVNTEAFF. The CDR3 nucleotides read TGTGCCAGCAGGGGGGGGGTGAACACTGAAGCTTTCTTT.

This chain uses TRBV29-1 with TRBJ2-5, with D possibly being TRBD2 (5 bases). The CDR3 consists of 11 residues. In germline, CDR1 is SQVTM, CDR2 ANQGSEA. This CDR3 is CRRVAEETQYF. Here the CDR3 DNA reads TGCAGGCGGGTGGCGGAAGAGACCCAGTACTTC.

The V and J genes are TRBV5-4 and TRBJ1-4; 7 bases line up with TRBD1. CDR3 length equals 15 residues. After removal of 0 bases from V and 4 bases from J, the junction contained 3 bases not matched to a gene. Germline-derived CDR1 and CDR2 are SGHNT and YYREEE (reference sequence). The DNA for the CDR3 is TGTGCCAGCAGCTTGGCCGGGACAGATAATGAAAAACTGTTTTTT. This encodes CASSLAGTDNEKLFF.

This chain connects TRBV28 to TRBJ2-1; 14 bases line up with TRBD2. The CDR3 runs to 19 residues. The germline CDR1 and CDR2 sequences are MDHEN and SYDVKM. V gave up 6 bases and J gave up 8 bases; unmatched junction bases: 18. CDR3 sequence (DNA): TGTGCCAGCAGGGGGACTAGCGGGAGCACCGTCAGGAATTACGATGAGCAGTTCTTC. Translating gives CASRGTSGSTVRNYDEQFF.